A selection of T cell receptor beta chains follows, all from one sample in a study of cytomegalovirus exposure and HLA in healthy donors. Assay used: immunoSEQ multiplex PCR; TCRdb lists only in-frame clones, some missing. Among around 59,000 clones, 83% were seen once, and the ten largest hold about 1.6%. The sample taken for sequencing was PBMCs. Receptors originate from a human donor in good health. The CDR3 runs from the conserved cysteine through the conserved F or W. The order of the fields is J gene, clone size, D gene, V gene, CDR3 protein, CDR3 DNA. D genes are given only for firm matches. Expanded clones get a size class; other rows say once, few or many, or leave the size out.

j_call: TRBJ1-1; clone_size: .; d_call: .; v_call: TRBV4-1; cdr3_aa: CASSQDGAILIQNTEAFF; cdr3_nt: TGCGCCAGCAGCCAAGATGGTGCGATTCTGATCCAAAACACTGAAGCTTTCTTT
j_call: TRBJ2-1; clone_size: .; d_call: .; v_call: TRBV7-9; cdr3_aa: CASSLSRPADNEQFF; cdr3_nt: TGTGCCAGCAGCTTAAGCAGGCCCGCTGACAATGAGCAGTTCTTC
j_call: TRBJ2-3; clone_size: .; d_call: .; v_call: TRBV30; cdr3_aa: CAWSYGGDTQYF; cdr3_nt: TGTGCCTGGAGTTACGGAGGAGATACGCAGTATTTT
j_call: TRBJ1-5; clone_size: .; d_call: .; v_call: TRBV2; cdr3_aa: CASSEGRGNQPQHF; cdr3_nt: TGTGCCAGCAGTGAAGGGAGGGGAAATCAGCCCCAGCATTTT
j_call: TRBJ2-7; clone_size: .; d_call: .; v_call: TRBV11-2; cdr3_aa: CASSSFPGINPSYEQYF; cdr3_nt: TGTGCCAGCAGCTCTTTCCCCGGGATAAATCCTTCCTACGAGCAGTACTTC
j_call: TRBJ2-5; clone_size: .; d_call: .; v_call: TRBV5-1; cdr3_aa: CASSLARPLEETQYF; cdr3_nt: TGCGCCAGCAGCTTGGCCCGCCCCCTCGAGGAGACCCAGTACTTC
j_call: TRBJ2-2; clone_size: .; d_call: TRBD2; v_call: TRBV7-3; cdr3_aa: CASSLTPREGLTGELFF; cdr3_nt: TGTGCCAGCAGCTTAACCCCACGGGAGGGCCTCACCGGGGAGCTGTTTTTT
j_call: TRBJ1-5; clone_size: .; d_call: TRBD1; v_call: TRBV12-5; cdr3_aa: CASGFGYGQDNQPQHF; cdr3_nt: TGTGCTAGTGGTTTTGGTTATGGACAGGACAATCAGCCCCAGCATTTT
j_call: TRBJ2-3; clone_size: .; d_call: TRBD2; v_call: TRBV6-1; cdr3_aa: CASSEAGLAGVDTDTQYF; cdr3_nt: TGTGCCAGCAGTGAAGCAGGCCTGGCGGGGGTAGACACAGATACGCAGTATTTT
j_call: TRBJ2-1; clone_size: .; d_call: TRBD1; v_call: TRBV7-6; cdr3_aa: CASSFQGASYNEQFF; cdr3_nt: TGTGCCAGCAGCTTCCAGGGGGCTTCCTACAATGAGCAGTTCTTC
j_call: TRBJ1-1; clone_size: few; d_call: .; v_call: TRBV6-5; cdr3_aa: CASRLRADSSTEAFF; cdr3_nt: TGTGCCAGCAGATTACGGGCGGACAGTAGTACTGAAGCTTTCTTT
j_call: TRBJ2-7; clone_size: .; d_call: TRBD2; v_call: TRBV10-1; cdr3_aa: CASSSGLAPRESEQYF; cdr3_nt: TGCGCCAGCAGCTCTGGACTAGCGCCAAGGGAAAGCGAGCAGTACTTC
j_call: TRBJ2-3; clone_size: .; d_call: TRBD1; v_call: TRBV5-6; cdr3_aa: CASSSGQGADTQYF; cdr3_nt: TGTGCCAGCAGCTCGGGACAGGGAGCAGATACGCAGTATTTT
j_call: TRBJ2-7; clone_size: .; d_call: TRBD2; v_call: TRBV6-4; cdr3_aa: CASSIAGGGEQYF; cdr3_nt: TGTGCCAGCAGTATAGCGGGAGGGGGCGAGCAGTACTTC
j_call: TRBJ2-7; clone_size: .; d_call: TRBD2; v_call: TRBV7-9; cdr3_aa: CASSLARGGEQYF; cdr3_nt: TGTGCCAGCAGCTTAGCGCGGGGGGGCGAGCAGTACTTC
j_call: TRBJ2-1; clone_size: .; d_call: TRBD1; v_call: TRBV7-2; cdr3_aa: CASSSGQGSEQFF; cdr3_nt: TGTGCCAGCAGCTCGGGACAGGGGAGTGAGCAGTTCTTC
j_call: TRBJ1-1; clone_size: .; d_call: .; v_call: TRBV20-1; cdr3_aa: CSGRQSEAFF; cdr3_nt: TGCAGTGGAAGACAGAGTGAAGCTTTCTTT
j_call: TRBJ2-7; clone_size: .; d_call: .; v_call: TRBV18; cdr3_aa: CASSPQPSRVEQYF; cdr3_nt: TGTGCCAGCTCACCACAGCCGAGCAGGGTCGAGCAGTACTTC
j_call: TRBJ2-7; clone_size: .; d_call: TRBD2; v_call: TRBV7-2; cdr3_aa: CASSQTRGGRYEQYF; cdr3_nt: TGTGCCAGCAGCCAAACACGGGGGGGCCGGTACGAGCAGTACTTC
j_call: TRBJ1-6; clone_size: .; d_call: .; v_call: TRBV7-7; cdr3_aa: CASSSNQNSPLHF; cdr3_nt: TGTGCTAGCAGCTCAAACCAGAATTCACCCCTCCACTTT
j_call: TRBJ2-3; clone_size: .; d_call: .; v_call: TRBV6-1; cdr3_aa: CASSATGDTQYF; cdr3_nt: TGTGCCAGCAGTGCAACAGGGGATACGCAGTATTTT
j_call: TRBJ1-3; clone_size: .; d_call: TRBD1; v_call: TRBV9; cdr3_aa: CASSPGGSGNTIYF; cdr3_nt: TGTGCCAGCAGCCCAGGGGGCTCTGGAAACACCATATATTTT
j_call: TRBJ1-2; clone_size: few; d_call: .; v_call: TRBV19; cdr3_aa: CASSPTGTNYGYTF; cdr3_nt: TGTGCCAGTAGTCCAACGGGGACTAACTATGGCTACACCTTC
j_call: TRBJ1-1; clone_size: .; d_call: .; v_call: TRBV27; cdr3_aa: CASQSGKNTEAFF; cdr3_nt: TGTGCCAGCCAAAGCGGAAAAAACACTGAAGCTTTCTTT